Listed here are 27 T cell receptor beta chains from one sample, sequenced in a study of CD8 T cells in ankylosing spondylitis. Via MiXCR, TCRdb re-called the 5' RACE reads, giving one row per CDR3 protein. The sample carries some 87,000 distinct CDR3 sequences, around 25% recorded once. What was sequenced was blood, either unsorted or a sorted T cell fraction (not recorded which). The receptors derive from a male donor with ankylosing spondylitis or in good health (not recorded which).

This clonotype was counted between two and nine times. The rearrangement joins TRBV19 to TRBJ1-5; 7 bases fit TRBD1. The V segment lost 5 bases and the J segment 3 bases; nucleotides outside the gene matches: 4. The CDR3 has 14 amino acids. Germline V gene lookup returns CDR1 LNHDA and CDR2 SQIVND (reference sequence). CDR3: CASSATGDNQPQHF. The CDR3 DNA follows: TGTGCCAGTAGTGCTACAGGGGACAATCAGCCCCAGCATTTT.

The genes are TRBV5-1 and TRBJ1-2; D is possibly TRBD1 (6 bases). The V and J ends lost 4 bases and 1 base respectively, with 14 bases between them. CDR1 is SGHRS, CDR2 YFSETQ, per germline. The CDR3 is 15 residues long. The CDR3 loop reads CASSPRTEINYGYTF. The CDR3 bases are TGCGCCAGCAGCCCCCGGACAGAGATTAACTATGGCTACACCTTC.

The CDR3 nucleotides are TGCAGTGCTAGAAGGGCTAGCGGGAGTTTGGAGCAGTACTTC. It codes for CSARRASGSLEQYF. This chain links TRBV20-1 with TRBJ2-7, with 10 bases that match TRBD2. The J segment lost 7 bases and the V segment lost 2 bases, leaving 8 bases of the junction unmatched. Germline V gene data show CDR1 as DFQATT and CDR2 as SNEGSKA (reference sequence). The CDR3 has 14 amino acids.

This clonotype came up a few times. This chain links TRBV15 with TRBJ1-4, with D unresolved. This CDR3 has 17 amino acids. V lost 0 bases and J lost 0, with 11 bases in between. CDR1 is LNHNV, CDR2 YYDKDF, per germline (reference sequence). Written as DNA, the CDR3 is TGTGCCACCAGCAGAGAGGCATTTAGATCAACTAATGAAAAACTGTTTTTT. Protein product: CATSREAFRSTNEKLFF.

This clonotype was observed a few times. The V and J genes are TRBV5-5 and TRBJ1-5; D is unclear. V was clipped by 4 bases and J by 7 bases, with 18 bases between them. The CDR3 is 15 amino acids. Germline V gives CDR1 SGHKS, CDR2 YYEKEE (reference sequence). Here the CDR3 DNA reads TGTGCCAGCAGCGCTATCGTAGGAGGCGGGCAGCCCCAGCATTTT. It is translated as CASSAIVGGGQPQHF. The full variable domain, its missing parts supplied by reference TRBV5-5 and TRBJ1-5, is DAGVTQSPTHLIKTRGQQVTLRCSPISGHKSVSWYQQVLGQGPQFIFQYYEKEERGRGNFPDRFSARQFPNYSSELNVNALLLGDSALYLCASSAIVGGGQPQHFGDGTRLSIL.

J is TRBJ1-1 and V is TRBV20-1, with D hard to call. With 3 bases removed from V and 0 bases from J, the gap between germline ends came to 5 bases. The CDR3 runs 12 residues. Germline CDR1 reads DFQATT; CDR2 reads SNEGSKA (reference sequence). CDR3 region: CSARGMNTEAFF. The CDR3, as DNA: TGCAGTGCTAGGGGGATGAACACTGAAGCTTTCTTT.

This clonotype occurred a few times. The chain has TRBV20-1 and TRBJ1-5; D unclear. This CDR3 is 14 amino acids long. V was pared by 7 bases and J by 2 bases, with 15 bases between. Germline CDR1 reads DFQATT; CDR2 reads SNEGSKA (reference sequence). CDR3 region: CSGDPGRGNQPQHF. CDR3 bases: TGCAGTGGCGACCCAGGACGAGGCAATCAGCCCCAGCATTTT.

Only a few counts were recorded for this clonotype. The chain links TRBV20-1 to TRBJ2-7, with 8 positions matching TRBD2. V lost 6 bases and J lost 3; bases outside the gene matches: 7. Looked up from germline, CDR1 is DFQATT and CDR2 is SNEGSKA (reference sequence). This CDR3 is 13 amino acids long. The CDR3 loop is CSAGSGRLYEQYF. CDR3 DNA: TGCAGTGCGGGAAGCGGGAGACTCTACGAGCAGTACTTC.

The chain employs TRBV20-1 and TRBJ2-3; 9 nucleotides match TRBD2. Per the germline V gene, CDR1 is DFQATT and CDR2 is SNEGSKA (reference sequence). The CDR3 is 14 amino acids. Unmatched junction bases numbered 1, after V lost 0 bases and J lost 3 bases. The CDR3 region is CSARDSGGTDTQYF. CDR3 DNA sequence: TGCAGTGCTAGAGATAGCGGGGGAACAGATACGCAGTATTTT.

CDR3 residues: CATSRDTLEGETQYF. The CDR3 nucleotides are TGTGCCACCAGCAGAGATACGCTGGAAGGAGAGACCCAGTACTTC. The chain uses TRBV15 and TRBJ2-5; no reliable D call. V lost 0 bases to trimming and J lost 4 bases, with 12 bases between them. The germline gives CDR1 LNHNV, CDR2 YYDKDF (reference sequence). The CDR3 has 15 residues. Complete variable domain (other parts from reference TRBV15 and TRBJ2-5): DAMVIQNPRYQVTQFGKPVTLSCSQTLNHNVMYWYQQKSSQAPKLLFHYYDKDFNNEADTPDNFQSRRPNTSFCFLDIRSPGLGDTAMYLCATSRDTLEGETQYFGPGTRLLVL.

This clonotype has only a few counts. The rearrangement joins TRBV7-8 to TRBJ2-1, with 8 bases that match TRBD1. The CDR3 spans 18 residues. V dropped 1 base and J dropped 1; count of bases not matched to a gene: 9. The germline CDR1 and CDR2 sequences are SGHVS and FQNEAQ. The CDR3 sequence is CASSLVRDRLPSYNEQFF. The CDR3 region has the DNA TGTGCCAGCAGCTTAGTCCGGGACAGGCTTCCTTCCTACAATGAGCAGTTCTTC.

In this sample, this clonotype turned up a few times. This sequence joins TRBV20-1 and TRBJ2-1; D is unresolved. Looked up from germline, CDR1 is DFQATT and CDR2 is SNEGSKA (reference sequence). This CDR3 has 11 amino acids. CDR3 in amino acids: CTEMIYNEQFF. CDR3 nucleotides: TGCACCGAAATGATCTACAATGAGCAGTTCTTC.

V usage is TRBV3-1 and J usage is TRBJ2-3; D is perhaps TRBD2 (5 bases). CDR3 length: 13 amino acids. Germline loops: CDR1 LGHDT, CDR2 YNNKEL (reference sequence). V was pared by 2 bases and J by 11 bases, with 14 bases between. CDR3: CASSQPPQGGQYF. Here the CDR3 DNA reads TGTGCCAGCAGCCAACCACCTCAAGGAGGGCAGTATTTT.

The rearrangement uses TRBV20-1 and TRBJ2-7; TRBD1 or TRBD2 may be the D gene (5 bases each). This CDR3 is built from 13 residues. The V gene lost 6 bases and the J gene lost 0 bases, with 12 bases spanning the gap. The germline V gene encodes CDR1 DFQATT and CDR2 SNEGSKA (reference sequence). CDR3 sequence: CSAHGAASYEQYF. CDR3 nucleotide sequence: TGCAGTGCGCACGGGGCAGCCTCCTACGAGCAGTACTTC.

The chain uses TRBV5-1 and TRBJ1-1; 7 bases line up with TRBD1. The CDR3 is 16 amino acids. Looked up from germline, CDR1 is SGHRS and CDR2 is YFSETQ. Trimming at V came to 3 bases and at J to 1 base, leaving 9 bases not matched to a gene. The CDR3 nucleotides are TGCGCCAGCAGCTATAGGACAGGACGGCCGAACACTGAAGCTTTCTTT. It codes for CASSYRTGRPNTEAFF.

This clonotype is judged medium-sized. In DNA, the CDR3 is TGCAGTGCTACCGGAGGCGGCGGGGGGATCATAGAGACCCAGTACTTC. As protein: CSATGGGGGIIETQYF. The V and J genes are TRBV20-1 and TRBJ2-5, with 8 bases identical to TRBD2. Germline V CDR1 and CDR2: DFQATT, SNEGSKA (reference sequence). This CDR3 has 16 residues. After removal of 4 bases from V and 4 bases from J, the junction contained 14 bases not matched to a gene.

This clonotype was detected only a few times. The J gene is TRBJ2-3, the V gene TRBV6-5, with 10 bases identical to TRBD1. CDR1 is MNHEY and CDR2 is SVGAGI in the germline V gene. CDR3 length equals 16 residues. V shed 2 bases, J shed 4 bases, and the junction held 6 bases outside the gene matches. DNA of the CDR3: TGTGCCAGCAGTTACAAGACAGGGGGCGTGGCAGATACGCAGTATTTT. This codes for CASSYKTGGVADTQYF.

In its sample, this clonotype was seen a few times. The genes are TRBV4-1 and TRBJ2-5; 9 positions match TRBD1. This CDR3 region has 20 residues. V trimming: 2 bases; J trimming: 4 bases; junction bases outside the gene matches: 20. CDR1 and CDR2 (germline): MGHRA, YSYEKL. CDR3: CASSQTSVAGTGFPRETQYF. CDR3 coding DNA: TGCGCCAGCAGCCAAACATCAGTGGCCGGGACAGGGTTTCCGAGAGAGACCCAGTACTTC.

The V gene is TRBV7-9, the J gene TRBJ2-3; no clear D. CDR3 length equals 15 residues. Between the trimmed V and J ends, which lost 3 bases and 4 bases, there was a span of 14 bases. Germline values: CDR1 SEHNR, CDR2 FQNEAQ (reference sequence). The CDR3 coding sequence is TGTGCCAGCAGCTTGGCTGTCCCGGGCCCAGATACGCAGTATTTT. The encoded protein is CASSLAVPGPDTQYF.

This clonotype was seen many times. The rearrangement links TRBV20-1 to TRBJ2-1; 8 positions match TRBD2. J was trimmed by 4 bases and V by 3 bases; bases with no gene match: 5. Germline values: CDR1 DFQATT, CDR2 SNEGSKA (reference sequence). This CDR3 spans 14 amino acids. This CDR3 is CSASSSGGYNEQFF. The DNA of the CDR3 is TGCAGTGCTAGTTCAAGCGGGGGTTACAATGAGCAGTTCTTC.

This clonotype was observed a handful of times. The V call is TRBV3-1, the J call TRBJ2-3; perhaps TRBD2 as D (5 bases). This CDR3 has 14 residues. Trimming removed 4 bases at V and 6 bases at J, with 14 bases between. Germline V gives CDR1 LGHDT, CDR2 YNNKEL (reference sequence). The CDR3 DNA is TGTGCCAGCAGCCTCGGGCGGGCCAGCGATACGCAGTATTTT. Its translation: CASSLGRASDTQYF.

This clonotype has only a few counts. The rearrangement uses TRBV12-3 or TRBV12-4 and TRBJ2-7; 11 bases align to TRBD2. The CDR3 extends over 14 amino acids. V lost 6 bases to trimming and J lost 2 bases; unmatched junction nucleotides: 3. The CDR3 nucleotides are TGTGCCAGCAGGATAGCGGGAGGGCCCTACGAGCAGTACTTC. This codes for CASRIAGGPYEQYF.

This clonotype was detected only a few times. V is TRBV18 and J is TRBJ1-2, with 9 bases aligning to TRBD1. The length of the CDR3 is 14 residues. V lost 4 bases, J lost 8 bases, and 8 bases stayed unmatched. Per germline, CDR1 KGHSH and CDR2 LQKENI. CDR3 amino acids: CASSRDRGNDGYTF. In nucleotides, the CDR3 is TGTGCCAGCTCACGAGACAGGGGGAATGACGGCTACACCTTC.

This clonotype has a count of ten or more. The chain carries TRBV7-9 and TRBJ1-2; D unclear. The CDR3 has 13 residues. Germline CDR1 reads SEHNR; CDR2 reads FQNEAQ (reference sequence). V was cut by 5 bases and J by 4 bases, with 11 bases left in between. The CDR3 coding sequence is TGTGCCAGCAGCCCCGACGCACGCTATGGCTACACCTTC. It yields the protein CASSPDARYGYTF.

This clonotype has a single count. The chain carries TRBV13 and TRBJ2-2; D gene uncertain. Germline CDR1 reads PRHDT; CDR2 reads FYEKMQ (reference sequence). This CDR3 is 13 amino acids long. V was cut by 4 bases and J by 6 bases, with 9 bases left in between. The CDR3 sequence: CASSSGFPGELFF. The CDR3 DNA sequence: TGTGCCAGCAGCTCCGGATTCCCCGGGGAGCTGTTTTTT.

This clonotype was picked up a small number of times. The chain uses TRBV20-1 and TRBJ2-2; D is unclear. The CDR3 length is 13 residues. Germline V gene data show CDR1 as DFQATT and CDR2 as SNEGSKA (reference sequence). Trimming removed 7 bases from V and 1 base from J, with 10 bases in between. The CDR3 loop is CSGLGWNTGELFF. DNA for the CDR3: TGCAGTGGATTAGGGTGGAACACCGGGGAGCTGTTTTTT.

This clonotype turned up a few times. The chain links TRBV20-1 to TRBJ1-5, with D perhaps TRBD1 (5 bases). Germline loops: CDR1 DFQATT, CDR2 SNEGSKA (reference sequence). This CDR3 has 16 residues. The V end was cut by 1 base, the J end by 2 bases, with 15 bases between. CDR3: CSARVPTAARNQPQHF. The CDR3 DNA sequence: TGCAGTGCTAGAGTCCCGACAGCAGCACGCAATCAGCCCCAGCATTTT.